The clone carrying this T cell receptor beta chain was found a few times. This entry comes from a study of T cells in Graves' hyperthyroidism and ophthalmopathy. With V trimmed by 3 bases and J by 5 bases, 5 bases remained unmatched. In germline, CDR1 is LNHDA, CDR2 SQIVND (reference sequence). This CDR3 comprises 15 residues. TCR beta CDR3 sequences were amplified from RNA transcripts. Initially, a first-round RT-PCR of the TCR CDR3 employed the HTBI primer set. Each CDR3 protein gets one entry after TCRdb re-called the multiplex PCR reads with MiXCR. The sample consists of about 560,000 distinct CDR3 sequences, about a sixth of them appearing once.

The V and J genes are TRBV19 and TRBJ2-2, with TRBD1 identical over 8 bases. The clonotype was recovered from a woman under 30 with Graves' hyperthyroidism. Sequences were obtained from blood. CDR3 DNA sequence: TGTGCCAGTAGTATTGAGACAGGGGAGACCGGGGAGCTGTTTTTT. Translating gives CASSIETGETGELFF.